This section outlines one T cell receptor (beta chain) sequence together with its context. Trimming cost V 6 bases and J 4 bases, with 14 bases left between them. In germline, CDR1 is MRHNA, CDR2 SNTAGT. The CDR3 runs to 14 residues. This sample was taken from a study of T cell changes during pregnancy in multiple sclerosis. Data came from immunoSEQ multiplex PCR; TCRdb stores just in-frame clones and leaves some out. The sample lists about 30,000 clones; more than 90% were seen once. The TCR sequence derives from a female donor with multiple sclerosis, enrolled in a pregnancy study. The chain uses TRBV6-4 and TRBJ2-3; D may be TRBD1 (5 bases). Source: CD8+ T cells from peripheral blood mononuclear cells, taken before pregnancy. The CDR3 DNA reads as TGTGCCAGCAGCGCGAAAGGGGAAGCAGATACGCAGTATTTT. Its translation: CASSAKGEADTQYF.